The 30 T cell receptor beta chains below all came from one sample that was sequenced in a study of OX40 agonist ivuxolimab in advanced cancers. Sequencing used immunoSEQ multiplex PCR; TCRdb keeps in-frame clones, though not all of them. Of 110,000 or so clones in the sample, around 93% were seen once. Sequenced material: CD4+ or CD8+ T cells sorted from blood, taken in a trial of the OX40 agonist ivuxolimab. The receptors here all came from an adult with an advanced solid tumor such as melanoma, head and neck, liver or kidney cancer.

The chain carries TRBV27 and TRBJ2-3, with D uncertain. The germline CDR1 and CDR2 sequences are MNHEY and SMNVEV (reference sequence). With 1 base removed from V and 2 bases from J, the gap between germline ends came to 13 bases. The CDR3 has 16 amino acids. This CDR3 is CASSLWAPADTDTQYF. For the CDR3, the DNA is TGTGCCAGCAGTTTATGGGCCCCGGCAGACACAGATACGCAGTATTTT.

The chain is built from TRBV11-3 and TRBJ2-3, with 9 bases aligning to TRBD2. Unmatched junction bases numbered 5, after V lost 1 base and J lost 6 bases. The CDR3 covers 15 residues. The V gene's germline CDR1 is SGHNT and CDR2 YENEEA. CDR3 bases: TGTGCCAGCAGCTTAGGACTAGCGGCCGAGGATACGCAGTATTTT. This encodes CASSLGLAAEDTQYF.

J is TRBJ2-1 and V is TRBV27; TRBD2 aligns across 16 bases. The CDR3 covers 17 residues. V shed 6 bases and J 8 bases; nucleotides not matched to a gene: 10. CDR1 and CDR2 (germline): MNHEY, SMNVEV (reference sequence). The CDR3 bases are TGTGCCAGCAGGATACCGGGACTAGCGGGAGGGTGGTATGAGCAGTTCTTC. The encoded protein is CASRIPGLAGGWYEQFF.

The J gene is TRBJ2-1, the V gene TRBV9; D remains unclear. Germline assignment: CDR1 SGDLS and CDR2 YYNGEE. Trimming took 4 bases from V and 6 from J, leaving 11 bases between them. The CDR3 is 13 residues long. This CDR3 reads CASSLSGSNEQFF. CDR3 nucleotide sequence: TGTGCCAGCAGCCTCTCCGGGTCCAATGAGCAGTTCTTC.

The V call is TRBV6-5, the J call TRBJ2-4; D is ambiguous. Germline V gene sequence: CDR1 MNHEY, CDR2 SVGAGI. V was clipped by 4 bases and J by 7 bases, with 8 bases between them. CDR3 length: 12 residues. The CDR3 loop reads CASSSPGNIQYF. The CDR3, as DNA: TGTGCCAGCAGTTCCCCTGGGAACATTCAGTACTTC.

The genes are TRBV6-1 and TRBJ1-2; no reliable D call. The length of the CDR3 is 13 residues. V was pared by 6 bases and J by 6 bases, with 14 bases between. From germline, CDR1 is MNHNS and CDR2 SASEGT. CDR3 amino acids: CASSGPTENGYTF. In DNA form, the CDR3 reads TGTGCCAGCAGCGGACCGACGGAGAATGGCTACACCTTC.

Written as DNA, the CDR3 is TGTGCCAGCAGCCGAGGACAGGGCATTGAGGGCTACACCTTC. Translated: CASSRGQGIEGYTF. V and J are TRBV14 and TRBJ1-2; 8 bases map to TRBD1. Germline CDR1 and CDR2: SGHDN and FVKESK. Unmatched junction bases numbered 9, after V lost 4 bases and J lost 8 bases. The length of the CDR3 is 14 residues.

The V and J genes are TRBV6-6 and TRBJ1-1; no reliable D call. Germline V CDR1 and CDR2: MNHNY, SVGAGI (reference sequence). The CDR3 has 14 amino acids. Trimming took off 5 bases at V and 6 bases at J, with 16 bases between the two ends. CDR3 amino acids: CASSNHLPTAEAFF. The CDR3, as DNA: TGTGCCAGCAGTAACCATCTTCCGACGGCTGAAGCTTTCTTT.

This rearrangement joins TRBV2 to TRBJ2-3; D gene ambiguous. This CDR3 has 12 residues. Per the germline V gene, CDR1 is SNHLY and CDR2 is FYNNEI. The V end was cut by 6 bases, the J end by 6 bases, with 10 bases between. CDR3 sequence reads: CASRLSGDTQYF. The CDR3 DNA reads TGTGCCAGCAGATTATCGGGTGATACGCAGTATTTT.

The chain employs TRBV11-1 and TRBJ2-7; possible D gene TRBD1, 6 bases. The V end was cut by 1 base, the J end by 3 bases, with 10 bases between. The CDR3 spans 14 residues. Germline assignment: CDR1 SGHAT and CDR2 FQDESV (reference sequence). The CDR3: CASSLGRRGYEQYF. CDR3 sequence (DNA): TGTGCCAGCAGCTTAGGTCGCAGGGGCTACGAGCAGTACTTC.

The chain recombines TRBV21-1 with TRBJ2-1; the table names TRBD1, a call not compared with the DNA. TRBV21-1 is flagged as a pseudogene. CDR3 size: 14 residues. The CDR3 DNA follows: TGTGCCAGCAGCAACGGCCAGGGGGTGGATGAGCAGTTCTTC. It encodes CASSNGQGVDEQFF.

This CDR3 is CASSPSGGQETQYF. As DNA, the CDR3 is TGTGCCAGCTCCCCAAGTGGGGGGCAGGAGACCCAGTACTTC. V gene TRBV6-1 combines with J gene TRBJ2-5, with D perhaps assigned TRBD1 or TRBD2 (6 bases each). This CDR3 is 14 amino acids long. Germline assignment: CDR1 MNHNS and CDR2 SASEGT. Trimming took 8 bases from V and 5 from J, leaving 18 bases between them.

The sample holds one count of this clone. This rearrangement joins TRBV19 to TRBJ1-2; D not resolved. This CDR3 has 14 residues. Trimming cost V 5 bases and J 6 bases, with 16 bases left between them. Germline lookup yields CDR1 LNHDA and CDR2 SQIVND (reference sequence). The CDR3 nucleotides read TGTGCCAGTAGTGACGTTGGAGGGTCGGATGGCTACACCTTC. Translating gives CASSDVGGSDGYTF. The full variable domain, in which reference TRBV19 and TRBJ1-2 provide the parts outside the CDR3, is DGGITQSPKYLFRKEGQNVTLSCEQNLNHDAMYWYRQDPGQGLRLIYYSQIVNDFQKGDIAEGYSVSREKKESFPLTVTSAQKNPTAFYLCASSDVGGSDGYTFGSGTRLTVV.

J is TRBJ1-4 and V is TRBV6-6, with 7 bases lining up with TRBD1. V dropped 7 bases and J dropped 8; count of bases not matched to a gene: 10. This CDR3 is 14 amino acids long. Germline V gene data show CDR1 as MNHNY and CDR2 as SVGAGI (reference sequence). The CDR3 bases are TGTGCCAGCAATGACAGGGTCGGAGTGGAAAAACTGTTTTTT. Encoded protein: CASNDRVGVEKLFF.

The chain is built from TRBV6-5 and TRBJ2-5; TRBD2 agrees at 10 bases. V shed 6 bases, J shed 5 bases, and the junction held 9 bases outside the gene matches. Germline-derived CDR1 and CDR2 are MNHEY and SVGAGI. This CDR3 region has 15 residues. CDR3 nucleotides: TGTGCCAGCAGACTGGGGCTAGCGGGAGACGAGACCCAGTACTTC. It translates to CASRLGLAGDETQYF.

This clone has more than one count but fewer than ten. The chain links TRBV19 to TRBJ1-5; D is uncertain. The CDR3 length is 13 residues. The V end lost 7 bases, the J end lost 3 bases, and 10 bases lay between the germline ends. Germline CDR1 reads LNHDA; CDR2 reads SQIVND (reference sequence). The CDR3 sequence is CASNNGDNQPQHF. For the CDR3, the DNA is TGTGCCAGTAACAACGGAGACAATCAGCCCCAGCATTTT.

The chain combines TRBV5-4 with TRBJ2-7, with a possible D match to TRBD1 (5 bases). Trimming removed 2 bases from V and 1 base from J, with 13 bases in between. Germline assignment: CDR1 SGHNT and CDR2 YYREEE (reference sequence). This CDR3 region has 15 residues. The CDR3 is CASSFSATESYEQYF. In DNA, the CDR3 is TGTGCCAGCAGCTTTTCGGCGACAGAGTCCTACGAGCAGTACTTC.

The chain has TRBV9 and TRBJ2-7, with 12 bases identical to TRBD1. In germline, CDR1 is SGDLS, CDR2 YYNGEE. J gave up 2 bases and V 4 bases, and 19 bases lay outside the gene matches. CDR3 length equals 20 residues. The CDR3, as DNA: TGTGCCAGCAGCTCCTCTCAGGGGGGACAGGGGGCTCCCCGTGCCTACGAGCAGTACTTC. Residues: CASSSSQGGQGAPRAYEQYF.

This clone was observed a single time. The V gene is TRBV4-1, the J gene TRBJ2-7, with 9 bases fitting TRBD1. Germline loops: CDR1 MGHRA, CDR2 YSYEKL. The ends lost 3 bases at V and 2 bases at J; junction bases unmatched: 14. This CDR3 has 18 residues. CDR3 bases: TGCGCCAGCAGCCAGACCCTCACAGGGGGCGAAACAACCTACGAGCAGTACTTC. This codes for CASSQTLTGGETTYEQYF.

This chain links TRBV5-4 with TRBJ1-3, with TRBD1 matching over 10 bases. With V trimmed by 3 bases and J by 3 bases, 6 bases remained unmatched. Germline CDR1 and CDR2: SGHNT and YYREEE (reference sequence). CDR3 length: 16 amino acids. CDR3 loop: CASSSNDRGHGNTIYF. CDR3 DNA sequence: TGTGCCAGCAGCTCAAACGACAGGGGGCATGGAAACACCATATATTTT.

The CDR3, as DNA: TGTGCCAGCTCCACCGGCGGGACTTTAGGCTCTGGAAACACCATATATTTT. Translated, it gives CASSTGGTLGSGNTIYF. J is TRBJ1-3 and V is TRBV18, with D perhaps TRBD1 (5 bases). Germline-derived CDR1 and CDR2 are KGHSH and LQKENI. V lost 6 bases and J lost 0, with 18 bases in between. The CDR3 consists of 17 residues.

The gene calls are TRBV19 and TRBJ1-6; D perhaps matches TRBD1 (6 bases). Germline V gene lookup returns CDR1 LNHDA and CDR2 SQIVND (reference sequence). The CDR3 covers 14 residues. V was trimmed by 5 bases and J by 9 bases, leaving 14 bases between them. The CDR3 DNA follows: TGTGCCAGTAGTTCCAGGGGCAGAGGTTCACCCCTCCACTTT. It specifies CASSSRGRGSPLHF. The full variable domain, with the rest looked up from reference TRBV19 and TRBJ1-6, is DGGITQSPKYLFRKEGQNVTLSCEQNLNHDAMYWYRQDPGQGLRLIYYSQIVNDFQKGDIAEGYSVSREKKESFPLTVTSAQKNPTAFYLCASSSRGRGSPLHFGNGTRLTVT.

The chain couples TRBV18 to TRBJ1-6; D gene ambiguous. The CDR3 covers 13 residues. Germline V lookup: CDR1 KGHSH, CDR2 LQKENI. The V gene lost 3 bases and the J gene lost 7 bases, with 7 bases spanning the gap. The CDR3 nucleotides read TGTGCCAGCTCACCCTATGAAAATTCACCCCTCCACTTT. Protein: CASSPYENSPLHF.

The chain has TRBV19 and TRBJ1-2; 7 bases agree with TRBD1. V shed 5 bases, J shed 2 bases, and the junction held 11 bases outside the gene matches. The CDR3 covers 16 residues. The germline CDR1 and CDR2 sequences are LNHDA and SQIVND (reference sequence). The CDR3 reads CASSPLPGQRNYGYTF. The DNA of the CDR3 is TGTGCCAGTAGTCCATTACCGGGACAGAGGAACTATGGCTACACCTTC.

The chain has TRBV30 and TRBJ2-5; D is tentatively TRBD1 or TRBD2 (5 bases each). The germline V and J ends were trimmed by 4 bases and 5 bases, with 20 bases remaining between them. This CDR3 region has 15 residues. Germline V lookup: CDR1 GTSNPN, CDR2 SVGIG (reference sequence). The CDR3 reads CAWTRGEGPWETQYF. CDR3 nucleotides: TGTGCCTGGACCCGAGGAGAGGGGCCATGGGAGACCCAGTACTTC.

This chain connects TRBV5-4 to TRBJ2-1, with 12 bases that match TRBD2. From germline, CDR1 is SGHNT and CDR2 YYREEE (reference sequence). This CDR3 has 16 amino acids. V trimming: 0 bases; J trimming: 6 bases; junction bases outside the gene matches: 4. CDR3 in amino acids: CASSLGTSGALNEQFF. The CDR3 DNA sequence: TGTGCCAGCAGCTTGGGGACTAGCGGGGCACTCAATGAGCAGTTCTTC.

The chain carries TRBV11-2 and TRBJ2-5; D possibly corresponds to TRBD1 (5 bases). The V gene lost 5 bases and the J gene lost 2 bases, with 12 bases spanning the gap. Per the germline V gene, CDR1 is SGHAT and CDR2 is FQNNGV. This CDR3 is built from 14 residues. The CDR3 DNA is TGTGCCAGCAGCCAAGGACACCTACAAGAGACCCAGTACTTC. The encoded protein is CASSQGHLQETQYF.

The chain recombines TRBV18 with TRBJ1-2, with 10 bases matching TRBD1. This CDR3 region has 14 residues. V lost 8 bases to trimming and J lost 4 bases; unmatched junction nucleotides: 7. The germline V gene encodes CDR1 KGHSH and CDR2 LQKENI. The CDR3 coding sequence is TGTGCCAGCCCTACCGGGACAGGGGTCTATGGCTACACCTTC. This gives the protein CASPTGTGVYGYTF.

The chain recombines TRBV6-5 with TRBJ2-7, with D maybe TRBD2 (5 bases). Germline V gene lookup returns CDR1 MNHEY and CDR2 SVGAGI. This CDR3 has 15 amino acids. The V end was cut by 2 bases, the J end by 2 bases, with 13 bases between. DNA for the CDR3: TGTGCCAGCAGTTACCCCGCGGGTGGGGCCTACGAGCAGTACTTC. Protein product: CASSYPAGGAYEQYF.

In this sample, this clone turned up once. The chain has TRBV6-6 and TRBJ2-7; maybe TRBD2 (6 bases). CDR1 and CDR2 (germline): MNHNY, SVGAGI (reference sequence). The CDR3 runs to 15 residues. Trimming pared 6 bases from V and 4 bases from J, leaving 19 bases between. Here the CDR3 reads CASRGLAPTGYEQYF. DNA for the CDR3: TGTGCCAGCAGGGGGCTAGCGCCGACGGGGTACGAGCAGTACTTC.